This T cell receptor (beta chain) derives from a study of shared clonotypes between healthy human individuals (dated by TCRdb to the early 2020s). In the study overall: The cohort included three men and a couple of women between 18 and 49 years of age. For each donor, CD4 naive and CD4 memory were each given three plates, CD8 naive was given two plates, and CD8 memory was given one plate. Blood TCR repertoires of roughly five healthy adults were deeply sequenced to estimate repertoire size and the extent of clonotype sharing between individuals. To increase sequencing depth and limit assay-specific biases, TCR repertoire library preparation and sequencing were carried out by different laboratories using diverse techniques. Leukapheresis yielded between about 0.85 and 9 billion PBMCs per donor.

For this clone: Its antigen has not been determined. Per-base quality was not reported, and no clone a single base away is much larger than it.

Using the deep immunoSEQ assay, multiplex PCR amplified TCR CDR3 regions from genomic DNA. Extracted genomic DNA from each cell subset was spread evenly across all wells of several immunoSEQ 96-well plates, with each plate serving as a replicate. For sorted subsets, about 200 ng genomic DNA, equal to 25,000 to 35,000 T cell genomes, was loaded into each replicate PCR. Purified libraries were measured with a Qubit 3.0 fluorometer, size-checked on a Bioanalyzer 2100, and measured again with the KAPA Library Quantification kit. A separate single-read 150-cycle Illumina NextSeq 550 flow cell was used to sequence each immunoSEQ 96-well plate. The authors' pipeline ran thus. Because the immunoSEQ output held only junctional sequences and lacked quality scores, the filtering could not match the filtering applied to full-length reads. To assign V/J genes and CDR3, sequences were annotated against IMGT germline references using PyIR, a Python wrapper for IgBLAST v1.9. Reads were filtered out if the reads had weak V/J assignments (E-value above 1e-6), no CDR3, stop codons, out-of-frame junctions, or ambiguous translated residues. A V3J clonotype was defined by an identical inferred V gene, J gene, and CDR3 amino acid sequence. Percentage overlap between repertoires was computed as shared unique clonotypes divided by the size of the smaller repertoire. Richness of each repertoire was evaluated using RTK rarefaction, the Chao1 estimator, and Recon v2.1 estimates of unobserved clonotypes. OLGA was used to compute generation probabilities for all TCRbeta clonotypes that the gDNA method yielded from a few donors. What TCRdb holds here is the immuneACCESS table cut down to in-frame rearrangements. Part of the clones is not present; checked against another copy, under half of the missing clones reflect an unresolved V gene, and the others are unexplained. That table is the source of V, J and clone size, and D and trimming were worked out from the DNA. In this sample the table shows over 2 million clones, roughly 90% of which occur a single time. 0.3% to 0.4% of the sample is taken by the ten largest.

V is pruned by 9 bases and J by 6 bases, leaving 10 bases of the junction without a gene match. Counted from cysteine to phenylalanine, this CDR3 has 14 amino acids. Of all the DNA, just the CDR3 is kept, 42 bases in frame from base 1. CDR1 and CDR2 are read off the germline V gene as MGHDK and SYGVNS. Paper-wide results and their limitations: About 5% of naive CD4, 3.5% of naive CD8, 2.3% of memory CD4, and more than 0.35% of memory CD8 clonotypes were shared across a few donors. Higher generation probabilities were observed for clonotypes shared by all four sorted-subset donors than for non-shared clonotypes. Larger estimated clonotype richness was generally found for naive subsets than for memory subsets. Based on pairwise subsampling, the degree of clonotype sharing among donors was expected to be affected by sequencing depth. Because the study included a small number of donors, the genetic and exposure-history diversity represented was limited. Rarefaction of sorted-subset datasets indicated incomplete sequencing despite the large sequencing depth. Only blood was sampled, and tissue TCR repertoires likely differ from those in blood.

The donors were healthy, HIV-negative adults with no recently reported acute infections or vaccinations. Only Caucasian adults living in Nashville, Tennessee, USA were represented among the donors. CD4+ T cells were enriched through magnetic negative selection, after which naive cells were positively selected on CD45RA and the remaining negative fraction served as the memory subset. After blood collection by leukapheresis, PBMCs were isolated using Ficoll-Histopaque density gradient centrifugation and then cryopreserved in the vapor phase of liquid nitrogen. Purity and quantity of every magnetically sorted T cell population were checked by analytical flow cytometry. Genomic DNA was isolated from each sorted fraction and quantified by UV absorbance on a Nanodrop 2000c.

This receptor chain uses TRBV25-1 and TRBJ1-5; the central 8 bases match TRBD1. This TCR was recovered from a man younger than 35 in good health. Some clones in this sample may be carry-over from other donors' samples. The sample was naive CD4+ T cells from PBMCs. The cell subset or site label, read with the paper, signifies: CD45RA+ positively selected. CDR3 loop: CASTRGRRGQPQHF. At the DNA level, the sequence is TGTGCCAGTACCAGGGGGCGCCGGGGTCAGCCCCAGCATTTT.